This entry lists 2 T cell receptor beta chains sequenced from one sample in a study of T cells in Graves' hyperthyroidism and ophthalmopathy. What was amplified from RNA transcripts were TCR beta CDR3 regions. First-round RT-PCR with HTBI primers amplified the TCR CDR3 region. TCRdb called the multiplex PCR reads again in MiXCR, with one record for every CDR3 protein. The sample records 750,000 to 950,000 distinct CDR3 sequences, more than 30% being singletons. The sequenced material came from blood. Receptors originate from a man aged 18 to 30 with Graves' hyperthyroidism.

This clonotype occurred a few times. The V and J genes are TRBV10-3 and TRBJ2-7, with 10 nucleotides matching TRBD2. Germline V gene data show CDR1 as ENHRY and CDR2 as SYGVKD. The ends lost 10 bases at V and 2 bases at J; junction bases unmatched: 8. This CDR3 contains 14 residues. CDR3 sequence: CASRATSGAYEQYF. CDR3 DNA: TGTGCCAGCAGGGCTACTAGCGGGGCCTACGAGCAGTACTTC.

The table lists this clonotype with a count of one. The V and J genes are TRBV6-1 and TRBJ1-6; D is undetermined. The V gene lost 6 bases and the J gene lost 0 bases, with 12 bases spanning the gap. CDR1 and CDR2 (germline): MNHNS, SASEGT. The CDR3 has 16 amino acids. The CDR3 sequence is CASSPVGSSYNSPLHF. The CDR3 DNA reads TGTGCCAGCAGCCCAGTCGGCAGCTCCTATAATTCACCCCTCCACTTT.